This note documents a single TCR beta chain sequence. The data belong to a study of T cell clones after liver transplantation. There are 15 residues in the CDR3. The V segment lost 4 bases and the J segment 9 bases; nucleotides outside the gene matches: 15. Per germline, CDR1 MDHEN and CDR2 SYDVKM. TCRdb keeps only in-frame clones here, not all; method: immunoSEQ multiplex PCR. The sample gives some 61,000 clones, 60% to 80% of which show up once; around 9.7% is in the top ten. The clonotype comes from a human patient who received a liver transplant. A share of the T cells may be of graft donor origin. Here the sequenced sample was CD4+ T cells from blood, taken at the 22-month timepoint. The chain recombines TRBV28 with TRBJ2-7; the match to TRBD1 covers 7 bases. CDR3 sequence reads: CASSSQNTGADRQYF. The DNA for the CDR3 is TGTGCCAGCAGTTCCCAGAATACAGGGGCGGATCGGCAGTACTTC.